This TCR beta chain was found in a study of cytomegalovirus exposure and HLA in healthy donors. Method: immunoSEQ multiplex PCR; TCRdb's copy keeps in-frame clones and lacks some. The top ten hold approximately 2% of the sample, which has about 160,000 clones, over 80% seen once. This clone was counted only a few times. Germline V gene sequence: CDR1 MNHNY, CDR2 SVGAGI (reference sequence). This CDR3 has 15 amino acids. V lost 6 bases and J 0 bases, leaving 11 bases between the germline ends. The origin of this receptor is a man aged 30 to 45 in good health and CMV-seropositive. Sequences were obtained from PBMCs. The chain recombines TRBV6-6 with TRBJ2-2; D is possibly TRBD1 (5 bases). This chain's CDR3 is CASSRTLANTGELFF. DNA of the CDR3: TGTGCCAGCAGCAGGACACTCGCGAACACCGGGGAGCTGTTTTTT.